This T cell receptor (beta chain) is from a study of CD8+ T cells in alopecia areata. General observations from the study: Especially in alopecia totalis/universalis, lesional scalp showed greater clonality than normal scalp did. Normal skin's resident alphabeta T cells are sequenced alongside lesional scalp T cells.

V was pared by 5 bases and J by 3 bases, with 5 bases of the junction left unmatched. The CDR3 has 15 residues. CDR1 is NNHNN, CDR2 SYGAGS, per germline (reference sequence). Markers including CD4, CD8alpha, NKG2D and NKG2ACE guided sorting of pooled cutaneous lymph node cells. Sequencing used cDNA as its template, made by extracting RNA and reverse transcribing it. Profiling relied on immunoSEQ multiplex PCR, and the TCRdb table lists in-frame clones only, not all of them. The sample includes more than 250,000 clones, none of them occurring once. A remark on this clone: Its matching antigen is unknown. The germline and genes are mouse ones. The read stops 3 residues short of the end of the CDR3; the missing end is completed from the germline J gene.

The receptor comes from a C3H/HeJ mouse with alopecia areata. The strain's MHC type: H2-k. This chain joins TRBV13-2 and TRBJ1-6; 7 nucleotides agree with TRBD1. TRBJ1-6 is recorded as an ORF, its role being uncertain. The source material was CD4+ T cells sorted from a lymph node. CDR3 DNA (partial): TGTGCCAGCGGGGGGGGACAGTACTATAATTCGCCC. It yields the protein CASGGGQYYNSP. The entire CDR3 protein reads CASGGGQYYNSPLYF.